One sample yielded the 27 T cell receptor beta chains listed below, sequenced in a study of control samples from healthy donors and cancer patients. Sequenced by immunoSEQ multiplex PCR; TCRdb stores in-frame clones only, minus some. Here the sample spans nearly 200,000 clones, about 91% being singletons. Input material: blood. These receptors came from a man between 25 and 39 years old in good health.

The chain joins TRBV30 to TRBJ2-2, with D possibly being TRBD2 (5 bases). Trimming took off 2 bases at V and 2 bases at J, with 9 bases between the two ends. Germline assignment: CDR1 GTSNPN and CDR2 SVGIG (reference sequence). This CDR3 has 14 amino acids. CDR3 DNA sequence: TGTGCCTGGAGTTGGACTCGCAACACCGGGGAGCTGTTTTTT. Encoded protein: CAWSWTRNTGELFF.

With respect to this clone: The same CDR3 also results from other DNA sequences found in this sample. V is TRBV5-1 and J is TRBJ2-2, with D possibly being TRBD1 (5 bases). V was cut by 4 bases and J by 6 bases, with 10 bases left in between. The CDR3 spans 13 residues. The germline CDR1 and CDR2 sequences are SGHRS and YFSETQ. CDR3 coding DNA: TGCGCCAGCAGCCTCAGGGAAGCCGGGGAGCTGTTTTTT. The encoded protein is CASSLREAGELFF.

The rearrangement uses TRBV13 and TRBJ1-1; the D gene is possibly TRBD1 (5 bases). CDR1 is PRHDT and CDR2 is FYEKMQ in the germline V gene (reference sequence). This CDR3 spans 14 amino acids. Deletions cut 7 bases from V and 0 bases from J, with 12 bases between. The chain's CDR3 is CASNPGTVNTEAFF. In DNA, the CDR3 is TGTGCCAGCAACCCCGGGACGGTGAACACTGAAGCTTTCTTT.

CDR3 amino acids: CASSRTGTGVYEQYF. The CDR3 DNA reads TGCGCCAGCAGCCGAACCGGGACAGGGGTCTACGAGCAGTACTTC. J is TRBJ2-7 and V is TRBV4-1; 10 nucleotides align to TRBD1. The CDR3 is 15 amino acids. The junction had 6 bases not matched to a gene; V was cut back by 4 bases and J by 3 bases. From germline, CDR1 is MGHRA and CDR2 YSYEKL.

This chain uses TRBV18 with TRBJ1-5; D remains ambiguous. CDR1 is KGHSH, CDR2 LQKENI, per germline. Trimming stripped 5 bases from V and 9 bases from J, with 14 bases between. This CDR3 is 13 amino acids long. CDR3 nucleotide sequence: TGTGCCAGCTCAGTAGACACTCTCGGGCCCCAGCATTTT. The encoded protein is CASSVDTLGPQHF.

V and J are TRBV24-1 and TRBJ1-2; perhaps TRBD1 as D (5 bases). The CDR3 has 15 amino acids. Looked up from germline, CDR1 is KGHDR and CDR2 is SFDVKD. V was trimmed by 5 bases and J by 4 bases, leaving 16 bases between them. The CDR3 region has the DNA TGTGCCACCAGTGCCACCGGGACCTCTTTCTATGGCTACACCTTC. Translation: CATSATGTSFYGYTF.

The V call is TRBV5-1, the J call TRBJ2-7; TRBD2 agrees at 9 bases. CDR3 length equals 15 residues. Germline CDR1 and CDR2: SGHRS and YFSETQ. Trimming at V came to 4 bases and at J to 2 bases, leaving 7 bases not matched to a gene. The CDR3 nucleotides are TGCGCCAGCAGCGCGCGGGGGGGCAGCGCCTACGAGCAGTACTTC. This codes for CASSARGGSAYEQYF.

This clone was observed a single time. The chain carries TRBV1 and TRBJ2-7; the table's D call, TRBD2, has no DNA check behind it. TRBV1 is listed as a pseudogene. This CDR3 is 16 amino acids long. Here the CDR3 DNA reads TGCACCAGCGAACCTAGCGGGGGCCCTCCTTCATACGAGCAGTACTTC. Its protein product is CTSEPSGGPPSYEQYF.

V and J are TRBV4-2 and TRBJ2-3; 9 positions match TRBD2. Per the germline V gene, CDR1 is LGHNA and CDR2 is YNFKEQ. V trimming: 0 bases; J trimming: 4 bases; junction bases outside the gene matches: 5. CDR3 length: 16 residues. CDR3 coding DNA: TGTGCCAGCAGCCAAGATCTAGCGGGGAAGGCAGATACGCAGTATTTT. It translates to CASSQDLAGKADTQYF.

Written as DNA, the CDR3 is TGTGCCAGCAGCCTCCAGACGGATACGCAGTATTTT. It translates to CASSLQTDTQYF. This chain uses TRBV3-1 (or the pseudogene TRBV3-2) with TRBJ2-3; no clear D gene. Per the germline V gene, CDR1 is LGHDT and CDR2 is YNNKEL (reference sequence). Trimming took 4 bases from V and 6 from J, leaving 8 bases between them. The CDR3 has 12 amino acids.

This chain connects TRBV19 to TRBJ1-2; D might be TRBD1 (5 bases). This CDR3 spans 16 amino acids. V lost 2 bases to trimming and J lost 4 bases, with 17 bases between them. Germline values: CDR1 LNHDA, CDR2 SQIVND (reference sequence). This chain's CDR3 is CASSIRVQGEVYGYTF. The CDR3 DNA reads as TGTGCCAGTAGTATACGGGTCCAGGGAGAGGTCTATGGCTACACCTTC.

This rearrangement joins TRBV3-1 (or the pseudogene TRBV3-2) to TRBJ2-3; no reliable D call. The CDR3 length is 15 residues. The germline gives CDR1 LGHDT, CDR2 YNNKEL (reference sequence). Trimming removed 3 bases from V and 3 bases from J, with 13 bases in between. The CDR3 protein is CASSHYGRRTDTQYF. The CDR3 DNA follows: TGTGCCAGCAGCCATTACGGACGAAGGACAGATACGCAGTATTTT.

The chain employs TRBV6-5 and TRBJ2-1; D remains ambiguous. Looked up from germline, CDR1 is MNHEY and CDR2 is SVGAGI. The CDR3 length is 13 residues. Trimming left V 5 bases short and J 7 bases short, with 12 bases between. The CDR3 DNA follows: TGTGCCAGCAGTATTACTATTCTGAATGAGCAGTTCTTC. It codes for CASSITILNEQFF.

This sequence joins TRBV27 and TRBJ2-7; D not resolved. Trimming cost V 3 bases and J 2 bases, with 14 bases left between them. The CDR3 runs to 15 residues. Germline CDR1 and CDR2: MNHEY and SMNVEV (reference sequence). CDR3 residues: CASSLANTATYEQYF. The DNA of the CDR3 is TGTGCCAGCAGTTTGGCCAACACGGCGACCTACGAGCAGTACTTC.

At least ten counts were recorded for this clone. The chain couples TRBV2 to TRBJ2-7; 9 bases align to TRBD1. Germline V lookup: CDR1 SNHLY, CDR2 FYNNEI. The ends lost 8 bases at V and 5 bases at J; junction bases unmatched: 10. CDR3 length: 14 residues. Written as DNA, the CDR3 is TGTGCCAGCGCCGACAGGGGGTCTATGGACGAGCAGTACTTC. It is translated as CASADRGSMDEQYF.

The chain links TRBV29-1 to TRBJ1-4, with D uncertain. The V end lost 6 bases, the J end lost 7 bases, and 18 bases lay between the germline ends. The CDR3 spans 14 residues. CDR1 is SQVTM, CDR2 ANQGSEA, per germline. CDR3 DNA: TGCAGCGTGCACCTGCGGACCCAACCTGAAAAACTGTTTTTT. This translates into CSVHLRTQPEKLFF.

This chain links TRBV4-1 with TRBJ1-1; D uncertain. Per germline, CDR1 MGHRA and CDR2 YSYEKL. This CDR3 has 15 amino acids. V lost 3 bases to trimming and J lost 3 bases, with 14 bases between them. CDR3 DNA: TGCGCCAGCAGCCAGAATCCGGGGTTGGACACTGAAGCTTTCTTT. Amino acid sequence: CASSQNPGLDTEAFF.

The chain has TRBV5-1 and TRBJ2-3; D possibly matches TRBD1 or TRBD2 (5 bases each). Germline loops: CDR1 SGHRS, CDR2 YFSETQ. The CDR3 consists of 16 residues. V was shortened by 4 bases and J by 0 bases, with 15 bases between the two germline ends. The CDR3 sequence is CASSPPGTKSTDTQYF. The CDR3 nucleotides are TGCGCCAGCAGCCCTCCCGGGACCAAGAGCACAGATACGCAGTATTTT.

The J gene is TRBJ1-1, the V gene TRBV7-9, with 8 positions matching TRBD1. Germline CDR1 is SEHNR and CDR2 is FQNEAQ (reference sequence). Trimming took 5 bases from V and 3 from J; bases not matched to a gene: 2. The CDR3 consists of 13 residues. The CDR3 sequence is CASSQTGDTEAFF. The DNA for the CDR3 is TGTGCCAGCAGCCAGACAGGGGACACTGAAGCTTTCTTT. Full variable domain (remainder filled in from reference TRBV7-9 and TRBJ1-1): DTGVSQNPRHKITKRGQNVTFRCDPISEHNRLYWYRQTLGQGPEFLTYFQNEAQLEKSRLLSDRFSAERPKGSFSTLEIQRTEQGDSAMYLCASSQTGDTEAFFGQGTRLTVV.

This clone is a singleton in its sample. V usage is TRBV7-9 and J usage is TRBJ2-1; D remains unclear. Germline V gives CDR1 SEHNR, CDR2 FQNEAQ (reference sequence). This CDR3 has 14 amino acids. V lost 1 base to trimming and J lost 8 bases, with 12 bases between them. The CDR3 region is CASSLGVEIDEQFF. The CDR3 region has the DNA TGTGCCAGCAGCTTAGGAGTGGAAATCGATGAGCAGTTCTTC.

The chain couples TRBV7-3 to TRBJ2-7, with 10 bases matching TRBD2. J was trimmed by 6 bases and V by 5 bases; bases with no gene match: 10. The V gene's germline CDR1 is SGHTA and CDR2 FQGTGA. The CDR3 length is 15 residues. The CDR3 sequence is CASSPSLAGASEQYF. The CDR3 nucleotides read TGTGCCAGCAGCCCATCTCTAGCGGGGGCCAGCGAGCAGTACTTC.

V usage is TRBV9 and J usage is TRBJ1-6, with 7 positions matching TRBD1. V trimming: 5 bases; J trimming: 8 bases; junction bases outside the gene matches: 4. The CDR3 consists of 13 residues. Looked up from germline, CDR1 is SGDLS and CDR2 is YYNGEE. CDR3 amino acids: CASRTGPYSPLHF. The CDR3 region has the DNA TGTGCCAGCAGGACAGGGCCCTATTCACCCCTCCACTTT.

The chain is built from TRBV29-1 and TRBJ1-5; D might be TRBD1 (5 bases). Trimming pared 4 bases from V and 5 bases from J, leaving 12 bases between. The germline gives CDR1 SQVTM, CDR2 ANQGSEA. The CDR3 is 13 residues long. In DNA, the CDR3 is TGCAGCGTTGCTGACAGTTTATATCAGCCCCAGCATTTT. Translation: CSVADSLYQPQHF.

The V and J genes are TRBV7-9 and TRBJ1-1; tentative D call: TRBD1 (5 bases). V was pared by 0 bases and J by 3 bases, with 11 bases between. The germline V gene encodes CDR1 SEHNR and CDR2 FQNEAQ (reference sequence). The CDR3 runs 15 residues. DNA for the CDR3: TGTGCCAGCAGCTTAGCCGGGGCCGGGGACACTGAAGCTTTCTTT. This sequence encodes CASSLAGAGDTEAFF.

The chain couples TRBV15 to TRBJ1-5, with D perhaps matching TRBD1 (6 bases). This CDR3 region has 16 residues. The V gene's germline CDR1 is LNHNV and CDR2 YYDKDF (reference sequence). V lost 1 base to trimming and J lost 0 bases, with 10 bases between them. In nucleotides, the CDR3 is TGTGCCACCAGCAGAGCCGGACAGAATAGCAATCAGCCCCAGCATTTT. Its translation: CATSRAGQNSNQPQHF.

The V call is TRBV6-5, the J call TRBJ1-2, with D possibly TRBD1 on 5 matching bases. This CDR3 region has 14 residues. V lost 5 bases to trimming and J lost 8 bases, with 18 bases between them. Germline V gene data show CDR1 as MNHEY and CDR2 as SVGAGI. The CDR3 DNA reads TGTGCCAGCAGTCGTACGGGGGGTGGAGTCGGCTACACCTTC. Translated: CASSRTGGGVGYTF.

The genes are TRBV4-1 and TRBJ2-7; TRBD1 is a possible D gene (6 bases). V lost 0 bases to trimming and J lost 6 bases, with 9 bases between them. Germline V lookup: CDR1 MGHRA, CDR2 YSYEKL. The CDR3 has 13 amino acids. CDR3 in DNA: TGCGCCAGCAGCCAAGAGTGGGGGCTCGAGCAGTACTTC. Protein sequence: CASSQEWGLEQYF.